A single T cell receptor (beta chain) is shown here with its context. There is no known antigen for this receptor. Per-base quality was not reported, and no clone a single base away is much larger than it. TCRbeta CDR3 regions were amplified from genomic DNA by means of the immunoSEQ Assay, a bias-controlled multiplex PCR. As for the original processing: The number of nucleated cells in each sample was estimated from the amplification of reference gene primers within the assay. To quantify the absolute abundance of each unique TCRbeta CDR3 rearrangement, sequence reads were collapsed and filtered. For each sample, productive Simpson clonality was calculated as the square root of Simpson's diversity index across productive rearrangements. TCRdb limited this immuneACCESS table to in-frame rearrangements with V and J called. A share of clones is missing; checked studies link under half to unresolved V genes, and the rest is unexplained. V and J calls plus clone size are reproduced from that table; the DNA served to infer D and trimming. This sample is represented by about 430,000 clones; about 90% of them were singletons. The ten largest clones capture 0.75% to 0.85% of the sample.

V lost 6 bases and J lost 10 bases, and the count of bases not matched to a germline gene is 11. The CDR3 has 15 amino acids, counting the end cysteine and phenylalanine. The read is trimmed to its CDR3 DNA, 45 bases read in frame from base 1. The germline V gene (reference sequence) yields SEHNR for CDR1 and FQNEAQ for CDR2. One collaborating source in Seattle enrolled patients while the patients were actively infected and followed the patients over time throughout the course of disease. Collaborating institutions collected whole blood in K2EDTA tubes following their own protocols. For TCRbeta analysis, collaborators shipped samples as frozen whole blood, isolated PBMCs, or DNA extracted from either of those sample types. The entry originates in a study of blood T cell repertoires in COVID-19 (dated by TCRdb to the early 2020s). For the study in its entirety: The collaborator samples originated in the United States, Italy and Spain and spanned the acute and convalescent phases of COVID-19. The material from the prospective study consisted of cDNA or gDNA derived from T cells, B-cell-depleted T cells, or PBMCs. Deeply sampled blood TCRbeta repertoires from subjects exposed to, actively infected with, or recovered from COVID-19 were included in the dataset. The repertoires were released in a freely available public database intended as a resource for research on the immune response to SARS-CoV-2. The samples were drawn from the first 160 participants of the ongoing ImmuneRACE study and from over a thousand subjects provided by 6 global collaborators. A de-identified subject ID, COVID-19 status, age in years and sex were almost always included in the sample metadata. HLA class I and class II types, where available, came from metadata supplied by the sample provider rather than from assay-based typing. Study-wide findings and limitations: The quantity of clinical and demographic metadata differed by source and by participant and was supplied without curation.

The V and J genes are TRBV7-9 and TRBJ2-1, and TRBD1 matches 11 of the central bases. The source of this sequence is a man aged 18 to 29 with COVID-19, enrolled during active disease. Sequencing input: peripheral blood. In nucleotides, the sequence is TGTGCCAGCAGGGCCGGGACAGGGGGTTGGGGGGAGCAGTTCTTC. Translated, it reads CASRAGTGGWGEQFF. The CDR3, completed at both ends by the reference TRBV7-9 and TRBJ2-1 genes, gives the full variable domain DTGVSQNPRHKITKRGQNVTFRCDPISEHNRLYWYRQTLGQGPEFLTYFQNEAQLEKSRLLSDRFSAERPKGSFSTLEIQRTEQGDSAMYLCASRAGTGGWGEQFFGPGTRLTVL.